This T cell receptor beta chain was observed in a study of cytomegalovirus exposure and HLA in healthy donors. Across the whole study: The Caucasian-associated ancestry cluster contained 81% of the roughly 390 genotyped donors. The study's findings and limits: The majority of TCR sequences were rare, yet some public TCRs appeared in many donors. Later analysis indicated greater clonal expansion among HLA-associated TCR beta chains than among equally common other chains.

The PCR contained 60 Vbeta and 13 Jbeta primers. The protocol was immunoSEQ multiplex PCR, while the TCRdb copy is restricted to in-frame clones and leaves out a portion. The table records some 200,000 clones, around 86% of them present only once. Germline V gene sequence: CDR1 SGHRS, CDR2 YFSETQ. Unmatched junction bases numbered 13, after V lost 5 bases and J lost 1 base. The CDR3 extends over 17 amino acids. There are a few counts of this clone. Its specificity is not known. Sequencing was done on a sample of PBMCs. The sequence was collected from a man aged 45-60 years in good health and CMV-seronegative. V gene TRBV5-1 combines with J gene TRBJ2-7, with 9 bases identical to TRBD1. The CDR3 bases are TGCGCCAGCAGTTCTGGACAGGGGAAGGTGGGATCCTACGAGCAGTACTTC. Protein: CASSSGQGKVGSYEQYF.